Sequencing of this TCR beta chain was carried out in a study of blood T cells in healthy people across ages. There are 14 residues in the CDR3. The germline V and J ends were trimmed by 5 bases and 6 bases, with 16 bases remaining between them. Germline V gene sequence: CDR1 DFQATT, CDR2 SNEGSKA (reference sequence). This clonotype appeared once. Its antigen is as yet unknown. Approximately 10 milliliters was the volume of peripheral blood drawn from each donor. Each sample used at least 6.5 million PBMCs. Regarding the study as a whole: TCR beta diversity, measured per million T cells, fell in a roughly linear way with age.

Combining a sample-barcoded 5' primer with a J-beta primer mix, a second PCR ran for roughly 7 to 11 cycles. MiXCR, run by TCRdb on the 5' RACE reads, gives a single entry per CDR3 protein. The sample lists over 1,200,000 distinct CDR3 sequences, around 59% seen once, with 6.7% in the top ten. V is TRBV20-1 and J is TRBJ1-4, with D tentatively TRBD1 (5 bases). Source material: blood. The clonotype was recovered from a man aged 18 to 30 in good health. CDR3 sequence (DNA): TGCAGTGCTTACGACGCCGGGGGGGATGAAAAACTGTTTTTT. This sequence encodes CSAYDAGGDEKLFF.